This T cell receptor (beta chain) stems from a study of blood T cell repertoires in COVID-19. This clone was recorded once. The Seattle patients, enrolled during active infection, were followed longitudinally. V lost 1 base and J lost 5, with 9 bases in between. Germline lookup yields CDR1 SGHTA and CDR2 FQGTGA. The CDR3 spans 14 residues. Sequenced by immunoSEQ multiplex PCR; TCRdb stores in-frame clones only, minus some. The data show some 400,000 clones, around 87% seen once. V is TRBV7-3 and J is TRBJ2-1; D might be TRBD1 (5 bases). Sequences were obtained from peripheral blood. This receptor was taken from a woman aged 30 to 39 with COVID-19, enrolled during active disease. This CDR3 reads CASSLNPGNNEQFF. The CDR3 nucleotides read TGTGCCAGCAGCTTAAATCCAGGGAACAATGAGCAGTTCTTC.